Here is one TCR beta chain with its context. What it binds is unknown. It was with a sample-barcoded 5' primer and a J-beta primer mix that a second PCR of roughly 6 to 12 cycles was run. TCRdb passed the 5' RACE reads through MiXCR, listing each CDR3 protein once. The sample contains 550,000 to 650,000 distinct CDR3 sequences, less than 35% of which appear only once. The sample originates from a study of blood T cells in healthy people across ages. Turning to the study itself: About one barcoded beta molecule per two T cells was captured by template switching.

Broader study findings: Unknown donor CMV status possibly confounded expanded clonotype changes. Both higher diversity and more naive CD4+ cells marked long-lived donors when set against aged donors.

Per sample, at least 5 micrograms of total RNA were extracted. V lost 5 bases, J lost 3 bases, and 19 bases lay in between. The CDR3 totals 16 residues. In germline, CDR1 is SGHTA, CDR2 FQGNSA. The chain uses TRBV7-2 and TRBJ1-2, with D possibly being TRBD1 (5 bases). Sequenced sample: blood. The TCR originated in an elderly woman in good health. The CDR3 protein is CASSTPFGGDDYGYTF. CDR3 DNA: TGTGCCAGCAGCACACCCTTTGGGGGGGATGACTATGGCTACACCTTC.